The 11 T cell receptor beta chains listed next were all sequenced from one sample in a study of glioma-infiltrating T cells. TCR alpha and beta CDR3 regions were amplified from RNA using iRepertoire nested multiplex PCR. MiXCR was run by TCRdb on the multiplex PCR reads, yielding one entry per CDR3 protein. This table has about 130,000 distinct CDR3 sequences, about 25% appearing once. The sample comprised glioma tissue, nonneoplastic brain tissue, or PBMCs (not recorded which). The receptor source for this set is a human donor with low-grade glioma or glioblastoma, undergoing nonglioma brain surgery, or in good health (not recorded which).

This clonotype was seen a handful of times. The chain is built from TRBV6-1 and TRBJ1-1, with TRBD1 as a possible D gene (6 bases). Deletions cut 8 bases from V and 3 bases from J, with 16 bases between. This CDR3 comprises 14 residues. Germline CDR1 is MNHNS and CDR2 is SASEGT. This CDR3 is CASEEEDSYTEAFF. DNA of the CDR3: TGTGCCAGCGAAGAAGAGGACAGCTACACTGAAGCTTTCTTT.

This clonotype has only a few counts. V is TRBV7-9 and J is TRBJ2-5; D is unresolved. The germline gives CDR1 SEHNR, CDR2 FQNEAQ (reference sequence). The CDR3 runs 13 residues. Trimming stripped 8 bases from V and 1 base from J, with 11 bases between. The CDR3 region has the DNA TGTGCCAGCGACAATTACGCCCAAGAGACCCAGTACTTC. Amino acid sequence: CASDNYAQETQYF.

This clonotype was recorded a few times. The chain couples TRBV11-2 to TRBJ1-2; D gene ambiguous. Trimming removed 5 bases from V and 2 bases from J, with 18 bases in between. The length of the CDR3 is 16 residues. Germline V gene lookup returns CDR1 SGHAT and CDR2 FQNNGV. CDR3 DNA sequence: TGTGCCAGCAGCGCAGCAGGAATGAATCCAAACTATGGCTACACCTTC. Its translation is CASSAAGMNPNYGYTF.

J is TRBJ2-7 and V is TRBV7-6; D possibly corresponds to TRBD2 (5 bases). The CDR3 sequence is 14 residues long. In germline, CDR1 is SGHVS, CDR2 FNYEAQ. V lost 1 base and J 1 base, leaving 8 bases between the germline ends. For the CDR3, the DNA is TGTGCCAGCAGCTTAGGCGCGGGTTCCTACGAGCAGTACGTC. It encodes CASSLGAGSYEQYV.

Concerning this clonotype: With a much larger clone just one base away, this may be a read error. J is TRBJ1-2 and V is TRBV4-1, with a possible D match to TRBD1 (5 bases). Germline values: CDR1 MGHRA, CDR2 YSYEKL. The CDR3 has 14 residues. The CDR3 sequence is CASGQDPQGYGYTF. CDR3 nucleotides: TGCGCCAGCGGCCAAGACCCCCAGGGCTATGGCTACACCTTC.

This rearrangement joins TRBV4-3 to TRBJ2-3; 10 positions agree with TRBD2. Germline V gives CDR1 LGHNA, CDR2 YSLEER. The V segment lost 4 bases and the J segment 0 bases; nucleotides outside the gene matches: 7. This CDR3 is 17 amino acids long. The CDR3 protein is CASSRSPSGGSTDTQYF. CDR3 sequence (DNA): TGCGCCAGCAGCCGATCCCCTAGCGGGGGAAGCACAGATACGCAGTATTTT.

The chain has TRBV3-1 and TRBJ2-7; 7 bases are a match to TRBD1. The junction had 6 bases not matched to a gene; V was cut back by 5 bases and J by 5 bases. CDR3 size: 13 residues. Germline CDR1 LGHDT, CDR2 YNNKEL (reference sequence). This CDR3 reads CASSSSTGNEQYV. CDR3 nucleotide sequence: TGTGCCAGCAGCAGCTCGACAGGGAACGAGCAGTACGTC.

This clonotype is a singleton in its sample. No conserved phenylalanine or tryptophan is present at the end of the CDR3, so a read error is the likely explanation. The chain is built from TRBV27 and TRBJ1-4, with D perhaps TRBD1 (5 bases). Germline CDR1 MNHEY, CDR2 SMNVEV (reference sequence). The CDR3 consists of 15 residues. This chain's CDR3 is CATSDPRDSNEKLFS. The CDR3 DNA reads as TGTGCCACCAGTGACCCCAGGGATTCTAATGAAAAACTGTTTTCT.

This clonotype was counted a few times. The gene calls are TRBV9 and TRBJ2-3; either TRBD1 or TRBD2 may fit D (6 bases each). CDR3 size: 16 residues. V shed 0 bases and J shed 6 bases, with 17 bases lying between them. Germline CDR1 reads SGDLS; CDR2 reads YYNGEE. The CDR3 coding sequence is TGTGCCAGCAGCGTAGATGGCAGGGGAGGTACGGATACGCAGTATTTT. This gives the protein CASSVDGRGGTDTQYF.

This clonotype was seen only a few times. This chain uses TRBV6-1 with TRBJ2-3, with D possibly called TRBD1 or TRBD2 (5 bases each). V lost 5 bases and J lost 6, with 18 bases in between. The germline V gene encodes CDR1 MNHNS and CDR2 SASEGT. CDR3 length: 15 residues. The CDR3 region is CASSLLGTSFDTQYF. The CDR3 nucleotides read TGTGCCAGCAGTCTTCTAGGGACCTCTTTTGATACGCAGTATTTT.

Comments on this clonotype: One end of the junction does not line up with germline, which may come from a read error. The gene calls are TRBV2 and TRBJ1-1; D is unclear. Germline CDR1 is SNHLY and CDR2 is FYNNEI. The CDR3 spans 12 residues. This CDR3 is CATEFMNAEAFF. The CDR3 nucleotides read TGTGCCACCGAGTTCATGAACGCTGAAGCTTTCTTT.